This T cell receptor beta chain was recorded in a study of control samples from healthy donors and cancer patients. The CDR3 sequence is 17 residues long. With 3 bases removed from V and 5 bases from J, the gap between germline ends came to 22 bases. From germline, CDR1 is SQVTM and CDR2 ANQGSEA. The assay was immunoSEQ multiplex PCR, and TCRdb's table has in-frame clones only and misses some. Of roughly 100,000 clones in the sample, approximately 90% were seen once. Sequencing input: PBMCs. This rearrangement joins TRBV29-1 to TRBJ2-2; D may be TRBD2 (6 bases). The TCR sequence derives from a man in his 60s with lung cancer. Here the CDR3 reads CSVDSREGGGSTGELFF. Here the CDR3 DNA reads TGCAGCGTTGACTCACGTGAGGGAGGAGGGAGTACCGGGGAGCTGTTTTTT.